The present entry profiles one TCR beta chain with its context. Its antigen is undetermined. The entry originates in a study of cytomegalovirus exposure and HLA in healthy donors. Across the whole study: The study's early data release held roughly 91 million unique TCRs from HLA-typed donors.

Use of 60 Vbeta and 13 Jbeta primers characterized the PCR. Per the original methods: Some 11 million of the about 80 million unique TCR beta chains counted in a later analysis were shared. Data came from immunoSEQ multiplex PCR; TCRdb stores just in-frame clones and leaves some out. Clone size and V and J calls were adopted from that table, with D and trimming inferred from the DNA. The sample has 180,000 or so clones; 65% to 85% are singletons. Study-wide points: Common viral pathogens seemed, in a later analysis, to connect with several of the most significant clusters.

Trimming removed 3 bases at V and 1 base at J, with 8 bases between. Germline lookup yields CDR1 SGHKS and CDR2 YYEKEE (reference sequence). The CDR3 spans 13 residues. This chain links TRBV5-5 with TRBJ2-7; D is perhaps TRBD2 (6 bases). This TCR was sampled from a girl between 5 and 17 years old in good health and CMV-seropositive. Sequencing was done on a sample of PBMCs. The CDR3 here is CASSSGLSYEQYF. The CDR3 nucleotides are TGTGCCAGCAGCTCGGGACTTTCCTACGAGCAGTACTTC.